This T cell receptor (beta chain) was observed in a study of response to subunit inactivated influenza vaccine. Study-wide findings and caveats: Each seasonal flu vaccination may recruit only limited new T cells, authors suggested.

TCRdb recomputed calls from the RT-PCR reads with MiXCR, one row per CDR3 protein. The sample lists about 500,000 distinct CDR3 sequences, more than 15% seen once, with 3% to 3.5% in the top ten. This clonotype was found many times. The antigen is undetermined. The CDR3 consists of 17 residues. The V and J ends lost 4 bases and 4 bases, in that order; junction bases with no gene match: 14. The TCR comes from a man between 50 and 75 years old who received an inactivated influenza vaccine. Material: CD4+ T cells sorted from PBMCs, obtained around 2 years after vaccination. The V call is TRBV12-3 or TRBV12-4, the J call TRBJ2-3; 7 nucleotides match TRBD2. The CDR3 is CASSSLASGGRADTQYF. CDR3 in DNA: TGTGCCAGCAGTTCGTTGGCTAGCGGAGGACGGGCAGATACGCAGTATTTT.